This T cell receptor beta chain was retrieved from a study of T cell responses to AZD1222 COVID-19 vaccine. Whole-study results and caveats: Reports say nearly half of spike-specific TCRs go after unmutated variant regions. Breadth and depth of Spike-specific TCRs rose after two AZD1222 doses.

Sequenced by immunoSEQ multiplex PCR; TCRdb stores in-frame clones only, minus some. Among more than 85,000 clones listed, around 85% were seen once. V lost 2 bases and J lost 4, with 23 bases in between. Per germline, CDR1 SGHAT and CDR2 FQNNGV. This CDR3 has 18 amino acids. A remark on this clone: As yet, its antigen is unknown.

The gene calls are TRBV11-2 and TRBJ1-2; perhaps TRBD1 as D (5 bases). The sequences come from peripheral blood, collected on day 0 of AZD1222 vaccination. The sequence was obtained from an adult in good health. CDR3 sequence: CASSLSRTRYTERYGYTF. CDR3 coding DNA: TGTGCCAGCAGCTTAAGCCGGACAAGGTACACCGAACGCTATGGCTACACCTTC. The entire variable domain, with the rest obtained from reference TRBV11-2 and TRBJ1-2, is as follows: EAGVAQSPRYKIIEKRQSVAFWCNPISGHATLYWYQQILGQGPKLLIQFQNNGVVDDSQLPKDRFSAERLKGVDSTLKIQPAKLEDSAVYLCASSLSRTRYTERYGYTFGSGTRLTVV.